These 26 T cell receptor beta chains share one sample of origin, sequenced in a study of cytomegalovirus exposure and HLA in healthy donors. The PCR employed 60 Vbeta primers together with 13 Jbeta primers. Sequencing used immunoSEQ multiplex PCR; TCRdb keeps in-frame clones, though not all of them. The sample shows some 140,000 clones, 74% of them seen only once. What was sequenced was PBMCs. The receptors come from a young man in good health and CMV-seropositive.

The rearrangement links TRBV7-3 to TRBJ2-1; D might be TRBD2 (6 bases). CDR3 length equals 13 residues. V lost 5 bases and J 9 bases, leaving 14 bases between the germline ends. Germline assignment: CDR1 SGHTA and CDR2 FQGTGA. CDR3 sequence reads: CASSRGTYAEQFF. In nucleotides, the CDR3 is TGTGCCAGCAGCAGAGGGACTTATGCTGAGCAGTTCTTC. Full variable domain (rest looked up from reference TRBV7-3 and TRBJ2-1): GAGVSQTPSNKVTEKGKYVELRCDPISGHTALYWYRQSLGQGPEFLIYFQGTGAADDSGLPNDRFFAVRPEGSVSTLKIQRTERGDSAVYLCASSRGTYAEQFFGPGTRLTVL.

V usage is TRBV13 and J usage is TRBJ1-2; 10 nucleotides line up with TRBD1. Germline trimming cut 5 bases from V and 5 bases from J; bases unmatched to any gene: 11. The CDR3 loop spans 16 amino acids. The germline V gene has CDR1 PRHDT and CDR2 FYEKMQ (reference sequence). The CDR3 DNA sequence: TGTGCCAGCAGCCTGGGACAGGGGCGGCTGCGGTATGGCTACACCTTC. Protein: CASSLGQGRLRYGYTF.

The table lists this clone with a few counts. The chain couples TRBV28 to TRBJ2-5; D remains unclear. The CDR3 is 15 residues long. CDR1 and CDR2 (germline): MDHEN, SYDVKM. With 4 bases removed from V and 3 bases from J, the gap between germline ends came to 15 bases. DNA of the CDR3: TGTGCCAGCAGTTCCTTATTTTGGGCAAAAGAGACCCAGTACTTC. It codes for CASSSLFWAKETQYF.

This clone was seen only a few times. Distinct nucleotide sequences in the sample also encode this CDR3. The genes are TRBV7-2 and TRBJ2-7, with D unclear. The germline V gene has CDR1 SGHTA and CDR2 FQGNSA. The CDR3 is 12 amino acids. V shed 5 bases and J shed 0 bases, with 5 bases lying between them. The CDR3 DNA reads as TGTGCCAGCAGCCCGAGCTCCTACGAGCAGTACTTC. Translating gives CASSPSSYEQYF.

This clone was seen only a few times. The chain employs TRBV19 and TRBJ1-4; 10 nucleotides agree with TRBD1. CDR3 length equals 17 residues. Trimming cost V 7 bases and J 8 bases; bases outside gene matches: 16. Germline lookup yields CDR1 LNHDA and CDR2 SQIVND (reference sequence). The CDR3 loop reads CASTSLAGQGEREKLFF. The CDR3 DNA sequence: TGTGCCAGTACCTCTCTAGCCGGACAGGGGGAAAGGGAAAAACTGTTTTTT.

V usage is TRBV30 and J usage is TRBJ2-3; D is unresolved. Germline CDR1 and CDR2: GTSNPN and SVGIG (reference sequence). V was shortened by 0 bases and J by 6 bases, with 10 bases between the two germline ends. This CDR3 contains 13 residues. CDR3 coding DNA: TGTGCCTGGAGTGTAAGAGGTTCGGATACGCAGTATTTT. Residues: CAWSVRGSDTQYF. The full variable domain, with the rest looked up from reference TRBV30 and TRBJ2-3, is SQTIHQWPATLVQPVGSPLSLECTVEGTSNPNLYWYRQAAGRGLQLLFYSVGIGQISSEVPQNLSASRPQDRQFILSSKKLLLSDSGFYLCAWSVRGSDTQYFGPGTRLTVL.

This clone was found once. The CDR3: CASSSRQGYQPQHF. The DNA of the CDR3 is TGTGCCAGCAGTTCCCGACAGGGTTATCAGCCCCAGCATTTT. The chain couples TRBV28 to TRBJ1-5; 7 bases map to TRBD1. There are 14 residues in the CDR3. After removal of 4 bases from V and 5 bases from J, the junction contained 5 bases not matched to a gene. CDR1 is MDHEN and CDR2 is SYDVKM in the germline V gene.

This chain joins TRBV7-8 and TRBJ2-7, with 8 positions matching TRBD2. The CDR3 extends over 15 amino acids. The ends lost 6 bases at V and 4 bases at J; junction bases unmatched: 11. Germline values: CDR1 SGHVS, CDR2 FQNEAQ. Written as DNA, the CDR3 is TGTGCCAGCAGTTCTACTAGCGGCCTAGGGTACGAGCAGTACTTC. Translation: CASSSTSGLGYEQYF.

The V gene is TRBV13, the J gene TRBJ1-2; no firm D call. The V gene's germline CDR1 is PRHDT and CDR2 FYEKMQ (reference sequence). CDR3 length: 13 residues. Trimming took 1 base from V and 6 from J, leaving 9 bases between them. CDR3 in DNA: TGTGCCAGCAGCTTAGTCTCGGAGGATGGCTACACCTTC. This translates into CASSLVSEDGYTF.

V usage is TRBV7-2 and J usage is TRBJ1-2; 8 positions agree with TRBD1. CDR1 and CDR2 (germline): SGHTA, FQGNSA. V shed 0 bases, J shed 8 bases, and the junction held 5 bases outside the gene matches. The length of the CDR3 is 14 residues. CDR3 residues: CASSLAFRGLGYTF. In DNA, the CDR3 is TGTGCCAGCAGCTTAGCGTTCAGGGGGCTCGGCTACACCTTC.

The rearrangement joins TRBV9 to TRBJ1-5; D gene unclear. The CDR3 loop spans 13 amino acids. The V and J ends lost 0 bases and 3 bases respectively, with 4 bases between them. The V gene's germline CDR1 is SGDLS and CDR2 YYNGEE. The CDR3 region is CASSVDNNQPQHF. The CDR3 nucleotides are TGTGCCAGCAGCGTAGACAACAATCAGCCCCAGCATTTT.

V is TRBV6-5 and J is TRBJ2-4, with 7 nucleotides matching TRBD2. The CDR3 contains 16 residues. The ends lost 0 bases at V and 0 bases at J; junction bases unmatched: 2. Germline CDR1 reads MNHEY; CDR2 reads SVGAGI. CDR3 amino acids: CASSYSWGGAKNIQYF. The CDR3 region has the DNA TGTGCCAGCAGTTACTCGTGGGGGGGAGCCAAAAACATTCAGTACTTC.

This chain uses TRBV5-1 with TRBJ1-1, with D possibly TRBD1 on 5 matching bases. Trimming removed 4 bases from V and 1 base from J, with 11 bases in between. The CDR3 runs to 14 residues. Germline assignment: CDR1 SGHRS and CDR2 YFSETQ. CDR3 coding DNA: TGCGCCAGCAGCCCGGAGGGGAGGAACACTGAAGCTTTCTTT. This gives the protein CASSPEGRNTEAFF.

This clone was found a few times. This chain links TRBV19 with TRBJ2-7; tentative D call: TRBD1 (5 bases). Per the germline V gene, CDR1 is LNHDA and CDR2 is SQIVND (reference sequence). Trimming stripped 3 bases from V and 3 bases from J, with 9 bases between. The CDR3 has 13 residues. The CDR3 region has the DNA TGTGCCAGTAGTATTGGGGCCAACTACGAGCAGTACTTC. It yields the protein CASSIGANYEQYF. The variable domain in full, completed from reference TRBV19 and TRBJ2-7, reads DGGITQSPKYLFRKEGQNVTLSCEQNLNHDAMYWYRQDPGQGLRLIYYSQIVNDFQKGDIAEGYSVSREKKESFPLTVTSAQKNPTAFYLCASSIGANYEQYFGPGTRLTVT.

The chain has TRBV6-1 and TRBJ2-7; no reliable D call. V was cut by 4 bases and J by 2 bases, with 12 bases left in between. This CDR3 spans 14 amino acids. Germline assignment: CDR1 MNHNS and CDR2 SASEGT. CDR3 sequence (DNA): TGTGCCAGCAGTGTCCCCCTAGATACCTACGAGCAGTACTTC. Translated, it gives CASSVPLDTYEQYF.

The chain uses TRBV6-5 and TRBJ2-7, with D hard to call. Germline CDR1 and CDR2: MNHEY and SVGAGI. Trimming removed 4 bases at V and 6 bases at J, with 13 bases between. The CDR3 length is 13 residues. Written as DNA, the CDR3 is TGTGCCAGCAGTTTGGGTCCATGGGCCGAGCAGTACTTC. Amino acid sequence: CASSLGPWAEQYF.

The chain recombines TRBV9 with TRBJ2-7; perhaps TRBD2 as D (7 bases). The germline CDR1 and CDR2 sequences are SGDLS and YYNGEE. Trimming stripped 4 bases from V and 6 bases from J, with 23 bases between. The CDR3 sequence is 16 residues long. The CDR3 DNA follows: TGTGCCAGCAGCCTCACCTTGGGAGGGGGAGAGGCCGAGCAGTACTTC. This gives the protein CASSLTLGGGEAEQYF.

This clone was observed a handful of times. The V call is TRBV7-9, the J call TRBJ2-7; D not resolved. This CDR3 region has 14 residues. Germline-derived CDR1 and CDR2 are SEHNR and FQNEAQ (reference sequence). Trimming stripped 0 bases from V and 2 bases from J, with 8 bases between. The CDR3 region is CASSLAAGAYEQYF. In DNA form, the CDR3 reads TGTGCCAGCAGCTTAGCAGCTGGTGCCTACGAGCAGTACTTC.

This chain joins TRBV5-1 and TRBJ1-1; D uncertain. The germline V gene has CDR1 SGHRS and CDR2 YFSETQ. The CDR3 extends over 14 amino acids. The germline V and J ends were trimmed by 7 bases and 1 base, with 14 bases remaining between them. Here the CDR3 reads CASSGRGSNTEAFF. The CDR3 bases are TGCGCCAGCTCCGGTCGGGGATCGAACACTGAAGCTTTCTTT.

This rearrangement joins TRBV2 to TRBJ1-3, with 9 positions matching TRBD1. From germline, CDR1 is SNHLY and CDR2 FYNNEI. V gave up 6 bases and J gave up 0 bases; unmatched junction bases: 3. The CDR3 spans 15 residues. The CDR3, as DNA: TGTGCCAGCAGGGACAGGGGATTCTCTGGAAACACCATATATTTT. Amino acids: CASRDRGFSGNTIYF.

The chain carries TRBV19 and TRBJ1-3; D is ambiguous. The CDR3 covers 10 residues. Trimming stripped 10 bases from V and 4 bases from J, with 5 bases between. Germline V gene sequence: CDR1 LNHDA, CDR2 SQIVND (reference sequence). The CDR3, as DNA: TGTGCCACCAAAGGAAACACCATATATTTT. The encoded protein is CATKGNTIYF.

This chain uses TRBV9 with TRBJ2-2; D remains unclear. The CDR3 is 13 residues long. The germline V gene encodes CDR1 SGDLS and CDR2 YYNGEE. V lost 0 bases and J lost 8, with 8 bases in between. The CDR3 DNA is TGTGCCAGCAGCGTAGATCTCGGGGGGGAGCTGTTTTTT. Its translation: CASSVDLGGELFF.

The chain links TRBV10-1 to TRBJ2-1; TRBD2 aligns across 11 bases. The germline V gene has CDR1 WNHNN and CDR2 SYGVQD (reference sequence). V gave up 0 bases and J gave up 9 bases; unmatched junction bases: 10. The CDR3 totals 17 residues. CDR3 amino acids: CASSESVLAGDDGEQFF. The CDR3 DNA follows: TGCGCCAGCAGTGAGTCCGTACTAGCGGGAGACGACGGTGAGCAGTTCTTC.

This chain uses TRBV6-5 with TRBJ2-7; no clear D gene. Germline V gene data show CDR1 as MNHEY and CDR2 as SVGAGI. The CDR3 runs to 14 residues. V lost 10 bases and J 3 bases, leaving 19 bases between the germline ends. This CDR3 reads CATLSAGFNYEQYF. Written as DNA, the CDR3 is TGTGCCACTCTATCGGCCGGGTTCAACTACGAGCAGTACTTC.

The chain recombines TRBV6-1 with TRBJ2-7; 7 bases line up with TRBD1. Trimming took 5 bases from V and 1 from J; bases not matched to a gene: 2. The germline V gene has CDR1 MNHNS and CDR2 SASEGT. The CDR3 runs 13 residues. The DNA of the CDR3 is TGTGCCAGCAGTAGGACAGGTTCCTACGAGCAGTACTTC. Translating gives CASSRTGSYEQYF.

The V and J genes are TRBV18 and TRBJ1-1; 7 positions match TRBD1. CDR1 is KGHSH and CDR2 is LQKENI in the germline V gene. The ends lost 2 bases at V and 4 bases at J; junction bases unmatched: 13. The CDR3 has 17 amino acids. Written as DNA, the CDR3 is TGTGCCAGCTCACCATCTATTCAGACAGGGTGGAGCACTGAAGCTTTCTTT. It codes for CASSPSIQTGWSTEAFF.